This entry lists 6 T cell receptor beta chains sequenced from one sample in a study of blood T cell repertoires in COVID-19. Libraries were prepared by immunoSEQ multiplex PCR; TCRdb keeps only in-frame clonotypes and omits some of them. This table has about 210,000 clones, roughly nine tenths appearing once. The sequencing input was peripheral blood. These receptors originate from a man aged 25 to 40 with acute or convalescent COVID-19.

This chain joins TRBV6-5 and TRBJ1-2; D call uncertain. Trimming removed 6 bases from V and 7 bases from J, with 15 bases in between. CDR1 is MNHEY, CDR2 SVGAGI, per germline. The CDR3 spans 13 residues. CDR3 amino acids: CASSLEPGFGYTF. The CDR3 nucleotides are TGTGCCAGCAGCCTTGAACCGGGGTTTGGCTACACCTTC.

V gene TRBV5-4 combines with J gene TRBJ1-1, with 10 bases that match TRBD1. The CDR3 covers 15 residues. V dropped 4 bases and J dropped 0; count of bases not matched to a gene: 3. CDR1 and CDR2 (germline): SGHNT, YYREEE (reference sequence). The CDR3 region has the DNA TGTGCCAGCAGCCCTGGGACAGGGGTGAACACTGAAGCTTTCTTT. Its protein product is CASSPGTGVNTEAFF.

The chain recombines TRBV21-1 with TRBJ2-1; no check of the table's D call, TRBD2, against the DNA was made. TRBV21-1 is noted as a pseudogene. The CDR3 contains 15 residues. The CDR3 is CASIPILDSYNEQFF. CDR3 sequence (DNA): TGTGCCAGCATCCCTATCCTAGACTCCTACAATGAGCAGTTCTTC.

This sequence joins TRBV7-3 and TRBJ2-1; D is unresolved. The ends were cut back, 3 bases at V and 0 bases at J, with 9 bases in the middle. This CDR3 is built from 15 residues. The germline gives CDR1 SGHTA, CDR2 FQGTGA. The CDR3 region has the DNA TGTGCCAGCAGCTTTTCGGAGACCTCCTACAATGAGCAGTTCTTC. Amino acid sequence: CASSFSETSYNEQFF.

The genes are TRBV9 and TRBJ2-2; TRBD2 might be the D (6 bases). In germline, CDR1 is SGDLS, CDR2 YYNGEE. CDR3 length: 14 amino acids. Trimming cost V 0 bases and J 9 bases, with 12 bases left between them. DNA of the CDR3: TGTGCCAGCAGCGTAGATTCGGGAGCCAGGGAGCTGTTTTTT. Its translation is CASSVDSGARELFF.

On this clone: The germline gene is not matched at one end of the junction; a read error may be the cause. CDR3 sequence: CASSITSGRTDTQYF. CDR3 in DNA: TGTGCTAGCAGCATTACTAGCGGGAGGACAGATACGCAGTATTTT. The J gene is TRBJ2-3, the V gene TRBV7-7, with 12 bases aligning to TRBD2. This CDR3 comprises 15 residues. Germline V gene sequence: CDR1 SSHAT, CDR2 FNYEAQ (reference sequence).